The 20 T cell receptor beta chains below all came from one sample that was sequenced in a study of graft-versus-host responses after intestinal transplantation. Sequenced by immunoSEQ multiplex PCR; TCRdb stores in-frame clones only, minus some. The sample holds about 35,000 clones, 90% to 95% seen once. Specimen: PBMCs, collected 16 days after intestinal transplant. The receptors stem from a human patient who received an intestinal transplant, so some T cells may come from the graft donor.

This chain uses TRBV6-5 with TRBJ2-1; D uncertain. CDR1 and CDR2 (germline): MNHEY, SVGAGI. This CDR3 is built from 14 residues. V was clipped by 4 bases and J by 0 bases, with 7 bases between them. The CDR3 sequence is CASSSVSSYNEQFF. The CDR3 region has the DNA TGTGCCAGCAGTTCTGTGAGCTCCTACAATGAGCAGTTCTTC.

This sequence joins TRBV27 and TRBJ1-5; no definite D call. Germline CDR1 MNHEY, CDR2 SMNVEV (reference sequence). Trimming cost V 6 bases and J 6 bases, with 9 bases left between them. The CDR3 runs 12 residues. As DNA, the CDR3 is TGTGCCAGCAGCCTCCCGGGTCAGCCCCAGCATTTT. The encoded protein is CASSLPGQPQHF.

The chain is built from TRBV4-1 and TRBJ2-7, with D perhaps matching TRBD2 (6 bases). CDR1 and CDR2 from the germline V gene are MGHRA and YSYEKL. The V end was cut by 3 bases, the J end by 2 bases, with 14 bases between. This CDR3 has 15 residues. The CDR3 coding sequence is TGCGCCAGCAGCCAGATCGGGGGATCCCCCTACGAGCAGTACTTC. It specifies CASSQIGGSPYEQYF.

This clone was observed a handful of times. The CDR3 DNA follows: TGTGCCAGTAGTATGGGGGGGCACGAGCAGTACTTC. Amino acids: CASSMGGHEQYF. The rearrangement joins TRBV19 to TRBJ2-7; a possible D gene is TRBD2 (7 bases). Germline loops: CDR1 LNHDA, CDR2 SQIVND (reference sequence). This CDR3 spans 12 amino acids. Trimming shortened V by 3 bases and J by 5 bases, and 8 bases separated the two germline ends.

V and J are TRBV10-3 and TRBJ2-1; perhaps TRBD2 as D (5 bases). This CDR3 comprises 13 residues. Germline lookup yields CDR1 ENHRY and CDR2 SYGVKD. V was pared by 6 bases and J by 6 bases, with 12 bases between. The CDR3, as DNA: TGTGCCATCAGAGGAAGACGGGGCAATGAGCAGTTCTTC. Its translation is CAIRGRRGNEQFF.

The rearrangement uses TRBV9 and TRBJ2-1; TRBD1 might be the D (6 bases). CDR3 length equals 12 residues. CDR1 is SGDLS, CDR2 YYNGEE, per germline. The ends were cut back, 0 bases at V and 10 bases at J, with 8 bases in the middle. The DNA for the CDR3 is TGTGCCAGCAGCGTAGGGGACACGGAGCAGTTCTTC. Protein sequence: CASSVGDTEQFF.

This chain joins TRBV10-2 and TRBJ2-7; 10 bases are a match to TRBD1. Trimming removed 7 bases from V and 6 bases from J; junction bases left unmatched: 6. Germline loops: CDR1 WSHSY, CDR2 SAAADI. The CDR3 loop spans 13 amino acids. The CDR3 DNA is TGCGCCAGCACCCCGGGACAGGGGCGCGAGCAGTACTTC. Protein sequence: CASTPGQGREQYF.

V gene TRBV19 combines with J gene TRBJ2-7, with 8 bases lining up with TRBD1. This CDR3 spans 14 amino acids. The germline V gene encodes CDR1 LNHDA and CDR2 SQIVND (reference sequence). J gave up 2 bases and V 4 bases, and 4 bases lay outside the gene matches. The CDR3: CASSTDRATYEQYF. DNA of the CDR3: TGTGCCAGTAGTACGGACAGGGCCACCTACGAGCAGTACTTC.

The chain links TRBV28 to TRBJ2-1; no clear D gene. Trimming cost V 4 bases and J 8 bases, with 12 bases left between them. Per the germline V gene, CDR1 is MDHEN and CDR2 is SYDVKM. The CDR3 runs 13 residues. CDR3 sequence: CASSSEGPDEQFF. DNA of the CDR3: TGTGCCAGCAGTTCTGAAGGGCCGGATGAGCAGTTCTTC.

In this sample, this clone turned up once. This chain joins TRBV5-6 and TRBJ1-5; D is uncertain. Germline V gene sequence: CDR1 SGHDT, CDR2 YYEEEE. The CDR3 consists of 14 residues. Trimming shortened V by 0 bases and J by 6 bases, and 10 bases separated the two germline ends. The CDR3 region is CASSLALGSQPQHF. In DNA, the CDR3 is TGTGCCAGCAGCTTGGCTCTAGGGAGTCAGCCCCAGCATTTT.

This CDR3 is CASSLTRAETQYF. CDR3 sequence (DNA): TGTGCCAGCAGTCTTACCAGGGCAGAGACCCAGTACTTC. This chain links TRBV6-5 with TRBJ2-5; tentatively, D is TRBD1 (5 bases). This CDR3 has 13 amino acids. The germline V gene has CDR1 MNHEY and CDR2 SVGAGI. The germline V and J ends were trimmed by 5 bases and 4 bases, with 11 bases remaining between them.

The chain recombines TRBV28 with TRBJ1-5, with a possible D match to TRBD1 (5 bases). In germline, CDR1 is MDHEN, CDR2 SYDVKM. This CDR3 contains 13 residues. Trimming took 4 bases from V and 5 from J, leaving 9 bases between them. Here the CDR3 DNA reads TGTGCCAGCAGTTCCACAGGTTATCAGCCCCAGCATTTT. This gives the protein CASSSTGYQPQHF.

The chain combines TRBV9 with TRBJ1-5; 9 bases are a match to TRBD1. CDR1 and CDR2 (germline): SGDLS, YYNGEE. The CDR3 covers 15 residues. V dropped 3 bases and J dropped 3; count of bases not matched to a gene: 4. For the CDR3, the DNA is TGTGCCAGCAGCGCCGGGACAGGGACCAATCAGCCCCAGCATTTT. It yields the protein CASSAGTGTNQPQHF.

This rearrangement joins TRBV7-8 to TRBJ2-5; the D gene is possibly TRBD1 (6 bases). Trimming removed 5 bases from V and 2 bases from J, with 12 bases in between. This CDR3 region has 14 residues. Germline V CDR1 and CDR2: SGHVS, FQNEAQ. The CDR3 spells CASSLGQRQETQYF. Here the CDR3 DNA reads TGTGCCAGCAGCCTAGGACAGAGGCAAGAGACCCAGTACTTC.

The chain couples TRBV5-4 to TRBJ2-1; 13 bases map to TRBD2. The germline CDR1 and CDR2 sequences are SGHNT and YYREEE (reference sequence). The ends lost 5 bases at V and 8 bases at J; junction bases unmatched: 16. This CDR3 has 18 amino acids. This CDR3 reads CASSGGLAGEGLAYEQFF. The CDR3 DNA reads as TGTGCCAGCAGTGGCGGACTAGCGGGAGAGGGCCTAGCCTATGAGCAGTTCTTC.

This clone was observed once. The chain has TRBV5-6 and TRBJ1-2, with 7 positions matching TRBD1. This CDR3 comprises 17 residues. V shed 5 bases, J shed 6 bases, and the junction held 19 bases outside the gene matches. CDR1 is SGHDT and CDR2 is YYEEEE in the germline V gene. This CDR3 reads CASRGRDRAFFLDGYTF. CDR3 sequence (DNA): TGTGCCAGCAGGGGGAGGGACAGAGCTTTTTTTCTAGATGGCTACACCTTC. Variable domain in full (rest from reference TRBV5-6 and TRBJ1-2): DAGVTQSPTHLIKTRGQQVTLRCSPKSGHDTVSWYQQALGQGPQFIFQYYEEEERQRGNFPDRFSGHQFPNYSSELNVNALLLGDSALYLCASRGRDRAFFLDGYTFGSGTRLTVV.

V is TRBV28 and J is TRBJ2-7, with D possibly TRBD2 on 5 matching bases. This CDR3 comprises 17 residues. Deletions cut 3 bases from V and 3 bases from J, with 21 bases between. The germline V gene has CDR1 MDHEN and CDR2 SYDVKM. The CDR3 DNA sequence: TGTGCCAGCAGTTTTCTGGTGTCCGGGAACCTTCGCTACGAGCAGTACTTC. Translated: CASSFLVSGNLRYEQYF.

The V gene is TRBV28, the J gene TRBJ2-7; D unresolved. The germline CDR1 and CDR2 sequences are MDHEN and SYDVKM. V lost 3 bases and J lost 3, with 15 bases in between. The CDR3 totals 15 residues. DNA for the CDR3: TGTGCCAGCAGTTTGTTCTCGAGCAGGAGCTACGAGCAGTACTTC. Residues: CASSLFSSRSYEQYF. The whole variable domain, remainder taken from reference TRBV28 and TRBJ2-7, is DVKVTQSSRYLVKRTGEKVFLECVQDMDHENMFWYRQDPGLGLRLIYFSYDVKMKEKGDIPEGYSVSREKKERFSLILESASTNQTSMYLCASSLFSSRSYEQYFGPGTRLTVT.

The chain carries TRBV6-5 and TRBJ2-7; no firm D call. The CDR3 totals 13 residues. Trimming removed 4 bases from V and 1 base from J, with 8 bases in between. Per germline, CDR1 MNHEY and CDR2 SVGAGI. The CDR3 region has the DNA TGTGCCAGCAGTTTTGCTCCTTCCTACGAGCAGTACTTC. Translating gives CASSFAPSYEQYF.

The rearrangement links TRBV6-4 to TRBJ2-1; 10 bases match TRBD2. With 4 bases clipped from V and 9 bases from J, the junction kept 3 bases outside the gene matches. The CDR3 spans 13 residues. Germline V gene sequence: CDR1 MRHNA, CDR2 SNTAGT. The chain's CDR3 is CASSASGSFEQFF. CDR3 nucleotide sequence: TGTGCCAGCAGTGCTAGCGGGAGTTTTGAGCAGTTCTTC.